This T cell receptor beta chain came from a study of cytomegalovirus exposure and HLA in healthy donors (dated by TCRdb to about 2017). For context, the study as a whole: The roughly 650 repertoires of the first cohort and the 120 validation repertoires were produced on the same platform, according to a later analysis. The aim of the study was to test whether cataloging public T cell receptors could identify signatures of past pathogen exposure. Besides the first cohort of around 670 subjects, a separate validation cohort made up of 120 or so different subjects was used. To predict cytomegalovirus infection status, the study brought together high-throughput TCR immunosequencing, statistical association of individual TCRs with disease status, and machine learning.

Notes on this clone: There is no known antigen for this receptor. No much larger clonotype is one base removed from it; base qualities were not supplied.

Taken from the germline V gene, the CDR1 and CDR2 loops are SGHTA and FQGNSA. V and J lose 5 bases and 6 bases, and a span of 29 bases separates them. Reading from cysteine to phenylalanine, the CDR3 counts 19 amino acids. Of all the DNA, just the CDR3 is kept, 57 bases in frame from base 1. Library creation used the immunoSEQ multiplex PCR assay. Per the source publication's procedure: A statistical classification framework was developed to diagnose cytomegalovirus status using the catalog of TCR beta chain sequences. What TCRdb holds here is the immuneACCESS table cut down to in-frame rearrangements. Part of the clones is not present; checked against another copy, under half of the missing clones reflect an unresolved V gene, and the others are unexplained. The DNA was the basis for D and trimming; V, J and clone size are from that table. Within this sample are about 120,000 clones, with 70% to 90% of them counted one time only. The ten most abundant clones make up about 6% of the sample.

Findings and caveats that apply to the study as a whole: The study listed 164 TCR beta chains as associated with cytomegalovirus. The validation cohort had no HLA typing available for a later analysis, so co-occurrence within that cohort was assessed over all 130 or so repertoires. In both the original and validation cohorts, the classifier was reported to diagnose cytomegalovirus status with high specificity and sensitivity. It was suggested by the authors that the approach could potentially be generalized to other disease states and immunological phenotypes. A later analysis found that TCRs clustered in the first cohort also tended to co-occur in the roughly 110 validation repertoires, with roughly 95% of cluster scores above 0. Across donors, most TCR sequences were observed very rarely, whereas some public TCRs were present in many individuals. Three of the identified cytomegalovirus-associated TCR beta chains were confirmed in vitro to be specific for cytomegalovirus antigens.

Separate from the roughly 650-subject first cohort, the validation cohort of about 130 subjects was the group to which the donors belonged. Material: PBMCs. The chain links TRBV7-2 with TRBJ2-1; TRBD1 is a possible D gene, resting on 5 matching bases. The receptor was isolated from a woman aged 18 to 35 in good health and CMV-seropositive. Here the CDR3 is given as CASSPRRGAGSKGPNEQFF. Read as DNA, the sequence is TGTGCCAGCAGCCCCCGTAGGGGCGCAGGGTCCAAAGGTCCCAATGAGCAGTTCTTC.